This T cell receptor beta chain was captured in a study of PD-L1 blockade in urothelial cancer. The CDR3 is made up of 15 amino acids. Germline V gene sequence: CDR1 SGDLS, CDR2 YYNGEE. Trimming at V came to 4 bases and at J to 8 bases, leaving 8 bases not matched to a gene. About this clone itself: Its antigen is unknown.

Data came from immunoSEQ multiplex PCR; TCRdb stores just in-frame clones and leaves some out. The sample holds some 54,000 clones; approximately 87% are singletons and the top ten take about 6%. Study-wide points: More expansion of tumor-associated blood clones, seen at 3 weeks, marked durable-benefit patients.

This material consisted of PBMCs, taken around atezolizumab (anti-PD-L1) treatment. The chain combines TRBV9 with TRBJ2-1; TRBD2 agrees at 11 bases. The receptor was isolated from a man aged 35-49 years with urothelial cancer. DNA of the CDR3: TGTGCCAGCAGCCCAGGGACTAGCGGTGGCGATGAGCAGTTCTTC. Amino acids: CASSPGTSGGDEQFF.